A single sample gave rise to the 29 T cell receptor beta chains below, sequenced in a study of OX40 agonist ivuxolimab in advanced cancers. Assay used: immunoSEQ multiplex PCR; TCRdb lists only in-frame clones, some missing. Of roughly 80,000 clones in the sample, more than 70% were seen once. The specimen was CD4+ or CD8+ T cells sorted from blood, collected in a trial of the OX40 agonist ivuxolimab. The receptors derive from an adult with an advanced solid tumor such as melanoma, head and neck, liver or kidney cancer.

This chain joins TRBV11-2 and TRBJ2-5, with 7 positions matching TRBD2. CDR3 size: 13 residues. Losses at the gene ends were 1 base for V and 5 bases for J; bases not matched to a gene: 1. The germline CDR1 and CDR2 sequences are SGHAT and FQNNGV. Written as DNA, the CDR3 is TGTGCCAGCAGCTTAGGGGGAGGGGAGACCCAGTACTTC. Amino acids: CASSLGGGETQYF.

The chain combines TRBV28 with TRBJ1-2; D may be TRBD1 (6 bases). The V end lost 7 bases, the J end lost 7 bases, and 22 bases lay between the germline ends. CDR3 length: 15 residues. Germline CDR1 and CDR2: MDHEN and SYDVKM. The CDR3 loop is CASTSPGGLLSGYTF. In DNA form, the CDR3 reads TGTGCCAGCACCTCACCGGGGGGCCTACTTAGTGGCTACACCTTC.

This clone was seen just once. Written as DNA, the CDR3 is TGTGCCAGCAGTTACTTCAACGACAGGGGGAGGAATCAGCCCCAGCATTTT. It yields the protein CASSYFNDRGRNQPQHF. This chain uses TRBV6-7 with TRBJ1-5; TRBD1 matches 9 bases. TRBV6-7 is an ORF for which the function is uncertain. The CDR3 consists of 17 residues. The J segment lost 4 bases and the V segment lost 1 base, leaving 8 bases of the junction unmatched.

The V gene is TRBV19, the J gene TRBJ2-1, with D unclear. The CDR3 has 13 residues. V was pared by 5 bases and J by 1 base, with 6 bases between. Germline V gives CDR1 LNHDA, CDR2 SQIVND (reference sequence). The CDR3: CASSGVSYNEQFF. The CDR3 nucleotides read TGTGCCAGTAGTGGCGTTTCCTACAATGAGCAGTTCTTC.

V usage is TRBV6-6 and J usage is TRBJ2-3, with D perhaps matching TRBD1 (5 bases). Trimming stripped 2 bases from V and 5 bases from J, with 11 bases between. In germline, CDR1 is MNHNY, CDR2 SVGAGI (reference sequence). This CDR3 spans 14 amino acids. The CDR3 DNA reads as TGTGCCAGCAGTTACGGGCAGGGTGGAGATACGCAGTATTTT. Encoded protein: CASSYGQGGDTQYF.

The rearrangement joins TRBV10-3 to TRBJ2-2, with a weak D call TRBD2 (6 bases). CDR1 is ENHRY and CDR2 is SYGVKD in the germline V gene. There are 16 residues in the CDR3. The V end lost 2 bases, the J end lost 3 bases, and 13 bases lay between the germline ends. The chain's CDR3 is CAISEKTGADTGELFF. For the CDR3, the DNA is TGTGCCATCAGTGAGAAAACGGGAGCGGACACCGGGGAGCTGTTTTTT.

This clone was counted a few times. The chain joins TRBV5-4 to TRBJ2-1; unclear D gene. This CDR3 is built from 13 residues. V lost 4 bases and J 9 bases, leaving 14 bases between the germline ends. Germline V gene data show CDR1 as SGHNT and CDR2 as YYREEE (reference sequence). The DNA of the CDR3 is TGTGCCAGCAGCGGCGGCGGCATCAGTGAGCAGTTCTTC. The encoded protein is CASSGGGISEQFF.

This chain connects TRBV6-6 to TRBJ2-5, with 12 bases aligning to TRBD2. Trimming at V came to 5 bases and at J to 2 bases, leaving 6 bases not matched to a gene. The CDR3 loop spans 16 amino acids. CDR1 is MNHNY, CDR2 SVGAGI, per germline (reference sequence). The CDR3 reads CASSHRLAGGQETQYF. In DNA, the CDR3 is TGTGCCAGCAGTCACCGTCTAGCGGGGGGGCAAGAGACCCAGTACTTC.

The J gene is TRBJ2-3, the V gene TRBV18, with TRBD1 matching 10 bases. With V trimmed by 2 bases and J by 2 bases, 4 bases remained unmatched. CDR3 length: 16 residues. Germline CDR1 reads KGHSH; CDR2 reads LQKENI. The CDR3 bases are TGTGCCAGCTCACCAGCGGGACAGGGGATCACAGATACGCAGTATTTT. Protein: CASSPAGQGITDTQYF. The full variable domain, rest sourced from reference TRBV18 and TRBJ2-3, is NAGVMQNPRHLVRRRGQEARLRCSPMKGHSHVYWYRQLPEEGLKFMVYLQKENIIDESGMPKERFSAEFPKEGPSILRIQQVVRGDSAAYFCASSPAGQGITDTQYFGPGTRLTVL.

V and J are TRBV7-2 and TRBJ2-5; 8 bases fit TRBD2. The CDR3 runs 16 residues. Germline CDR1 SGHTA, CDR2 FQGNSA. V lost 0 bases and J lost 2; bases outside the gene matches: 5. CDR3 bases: TGTGCCAGCAGCTTAGCCCTAGCGGGCTCACAAGAGACCCAGTACTTC. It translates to CASSLALAGSQETQYF.

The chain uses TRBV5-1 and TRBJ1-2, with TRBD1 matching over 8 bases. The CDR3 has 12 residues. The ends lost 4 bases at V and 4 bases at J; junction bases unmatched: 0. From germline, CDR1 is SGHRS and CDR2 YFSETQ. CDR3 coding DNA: TGCGCCAGCAGCGGGACAGGCTATGGCTACACCTTC. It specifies CASSGTGYGYTF.

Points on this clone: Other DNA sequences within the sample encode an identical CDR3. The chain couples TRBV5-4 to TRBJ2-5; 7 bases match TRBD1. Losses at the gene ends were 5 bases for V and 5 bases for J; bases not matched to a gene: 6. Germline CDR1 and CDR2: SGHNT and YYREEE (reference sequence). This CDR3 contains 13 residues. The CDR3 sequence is CASSPTGVETQYF. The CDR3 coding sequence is TGTGCCAGCAGTCCTACAGGGGTGGAGACCCAGTACTTC.

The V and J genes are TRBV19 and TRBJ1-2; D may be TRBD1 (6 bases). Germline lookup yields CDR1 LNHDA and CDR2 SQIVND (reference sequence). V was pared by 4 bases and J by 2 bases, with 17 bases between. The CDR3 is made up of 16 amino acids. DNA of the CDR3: TGTGCCAGTAGTACCGAGAACAGGGTGAACAACTATGGCTACACCTTC. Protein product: CASSTENRVNNYGYTF.

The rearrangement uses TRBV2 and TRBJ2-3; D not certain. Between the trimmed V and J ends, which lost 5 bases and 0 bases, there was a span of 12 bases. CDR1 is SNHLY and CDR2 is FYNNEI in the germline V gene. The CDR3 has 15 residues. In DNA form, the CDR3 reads TGTGCCAGCAGTTCAGTCTTACGTAGCACAGATACGCAGTATTTT. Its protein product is CASSSVLRSTDTQYF.

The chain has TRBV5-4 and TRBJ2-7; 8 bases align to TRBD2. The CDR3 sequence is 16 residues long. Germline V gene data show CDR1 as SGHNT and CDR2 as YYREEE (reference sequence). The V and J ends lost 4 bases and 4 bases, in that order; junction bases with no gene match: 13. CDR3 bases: TGTGCCAGCAGCCCGGGGGGGGCAGCGGGCCCTTACGAGCAGTACTTC. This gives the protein CASSPGGAAGPYEQYF.

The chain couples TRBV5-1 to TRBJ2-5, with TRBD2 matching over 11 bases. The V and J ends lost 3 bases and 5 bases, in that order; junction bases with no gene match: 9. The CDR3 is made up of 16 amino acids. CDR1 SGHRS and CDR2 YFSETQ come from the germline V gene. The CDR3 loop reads CASSYGLAGSRETQYF. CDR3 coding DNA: TGCGCCAGCAGCTACGGACTAGCGGGTTCCAGGGAGACCCAGTACTTC.

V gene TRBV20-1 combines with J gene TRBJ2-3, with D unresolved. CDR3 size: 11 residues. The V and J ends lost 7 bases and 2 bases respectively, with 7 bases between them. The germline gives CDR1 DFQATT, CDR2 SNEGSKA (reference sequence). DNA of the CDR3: TGCAGTGTTCAGGACACAGATACGCAGTATTTT. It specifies CSVQDTDTQYF.

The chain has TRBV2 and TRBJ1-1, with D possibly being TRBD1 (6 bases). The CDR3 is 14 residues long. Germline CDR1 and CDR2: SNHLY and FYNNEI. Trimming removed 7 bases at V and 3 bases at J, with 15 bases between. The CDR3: CASTRGGSDTEAFF. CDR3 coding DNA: TGTGCCAGCACCCGAGGGGGGAGCGACACTGAAGCTTTCTTT.

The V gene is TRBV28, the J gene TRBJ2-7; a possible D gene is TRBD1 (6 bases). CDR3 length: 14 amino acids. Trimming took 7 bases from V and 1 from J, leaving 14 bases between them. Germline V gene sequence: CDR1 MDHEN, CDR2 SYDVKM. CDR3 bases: TGTGCCAGCACCCCCGGGACACATTCCTACGAGCAGTACTTC. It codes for CASTPGTHSYEQYF.

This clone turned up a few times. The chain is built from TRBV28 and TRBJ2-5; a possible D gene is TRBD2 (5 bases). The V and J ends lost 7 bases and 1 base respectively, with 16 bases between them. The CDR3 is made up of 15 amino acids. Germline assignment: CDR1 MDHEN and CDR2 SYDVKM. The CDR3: CASIDGIGIQETQYF. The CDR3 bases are TGTGCCAGCATTGATGGTATCGGGATCCAAGAGACCCAGTACTTC.

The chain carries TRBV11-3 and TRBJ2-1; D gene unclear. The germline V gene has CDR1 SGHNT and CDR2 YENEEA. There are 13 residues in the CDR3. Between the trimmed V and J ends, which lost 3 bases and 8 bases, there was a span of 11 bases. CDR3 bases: TGTGCCAGCAGCTTGGGGTTAAAGGATGAGCAGTTCTTC. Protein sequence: CASSLGLKDEQFF. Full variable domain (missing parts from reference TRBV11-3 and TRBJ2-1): EAGVVQSPRYKIIEKKQPVAFWCNPISGHNTLYWYLQNLGQGPELLIRYENEEAVDDSQLPKDRFSAERLKGVDSTLKIQPAELGDSAVYLCASSLGLKDEQFFGPGTRLTVL.

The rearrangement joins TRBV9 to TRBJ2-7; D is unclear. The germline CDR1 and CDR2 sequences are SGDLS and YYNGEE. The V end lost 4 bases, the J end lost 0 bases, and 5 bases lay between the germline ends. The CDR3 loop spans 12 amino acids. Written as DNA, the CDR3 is TGTGCCAGCAGCACGTACTCCTACGAGCAGTACTTC. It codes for CASSTYSYEQYF.

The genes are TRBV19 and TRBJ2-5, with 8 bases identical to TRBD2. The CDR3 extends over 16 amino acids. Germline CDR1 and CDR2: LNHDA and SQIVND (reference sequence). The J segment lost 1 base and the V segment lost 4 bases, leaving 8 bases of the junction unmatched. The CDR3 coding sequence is TGTGCCAGTAGTAAAGGAGCGGGGGACCCCCAAGAGACCCAGTACTTC. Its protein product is CASSKGAGDPQETQYF. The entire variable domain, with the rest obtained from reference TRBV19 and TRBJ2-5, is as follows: DGGITQSPKYLFRKEGQNVTLSCEQNLNHDAMYWYRQDPGQGLRLIYYSQIVNDFQKGDIAEGYSVSREKKESFPLTVTSAQKNPTAFYLCASSKGAGDPQETQYFGPGTRLLVL.

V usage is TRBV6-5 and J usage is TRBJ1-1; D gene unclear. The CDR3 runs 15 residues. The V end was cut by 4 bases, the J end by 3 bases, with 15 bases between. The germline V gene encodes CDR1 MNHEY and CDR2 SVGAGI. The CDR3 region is CASSSRLVGDTEAFF. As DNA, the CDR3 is TGTGCCAGCAGTTCCCGGTTGGTGGGTGACACTGAAGCTTTCTTT.

The CDR3 here is CASSIQRRNTGELFF. The CDR3 coding sequence is TGTGCCAGTAGTATTCAGCGAAGGAACACCGGGGAGCTGTTTTTT. J is TRBJ2-2 and V is TRBV19, with no clear D. V lost 3 bases and J lost 1, with 9 bases in between. The CDR3 has 15 amino acids. The V gene's germline CDR1 is LNHDA and CDR2 SQIVND (reference sequence).

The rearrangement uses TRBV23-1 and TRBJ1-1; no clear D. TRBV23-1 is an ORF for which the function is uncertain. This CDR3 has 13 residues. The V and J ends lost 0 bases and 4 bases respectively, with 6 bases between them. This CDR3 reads CASSQSNSTEAFF. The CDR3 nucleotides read TGCGCCAGCAGTCAATCGAACTCCACTGAAGCTTTCTTT.

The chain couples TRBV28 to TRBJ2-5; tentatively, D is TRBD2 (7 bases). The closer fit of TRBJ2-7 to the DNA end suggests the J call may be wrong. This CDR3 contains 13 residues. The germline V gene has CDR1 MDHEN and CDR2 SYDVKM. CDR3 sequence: CASRLGGGYEQYF. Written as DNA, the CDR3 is TGTGCCAGCCGACTAGGGGGGGGCTACGAGCAGTACTTC.

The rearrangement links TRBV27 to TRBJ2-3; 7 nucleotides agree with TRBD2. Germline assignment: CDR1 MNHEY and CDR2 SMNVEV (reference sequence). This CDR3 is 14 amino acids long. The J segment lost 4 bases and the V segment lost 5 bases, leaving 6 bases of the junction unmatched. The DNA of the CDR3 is TGTGCCAGCAGTACCCTGGGGGGGGCAGATACGCAGTATTTT. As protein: CASSTLGGADTQYF.

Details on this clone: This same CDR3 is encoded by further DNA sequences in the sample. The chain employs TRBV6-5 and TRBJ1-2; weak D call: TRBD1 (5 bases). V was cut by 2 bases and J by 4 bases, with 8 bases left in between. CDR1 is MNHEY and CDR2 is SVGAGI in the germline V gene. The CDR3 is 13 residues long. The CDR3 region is CASSYRGGYGYTF. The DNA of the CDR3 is TGTGCCAGCAGTTACAGGGGTGGCTATGGCTACACCTTC.